This TCR beta chain was identified during a study of PD-1 blockade in classical Hodgkin lymphoma. Study details: Patients were infused with nivolumab 3 mg/kg every 2 weeks.

Generated by immunoSEQ multiplex PCR, the TCRdb table keeps only in-frame clones and is missing some. Here the sample spans tens of thousands of clones, roughly 70% being singletons. In every patient, relapse followed autologous stem cell transplantation, while exposure to brentuximab vedotin differed. The trim removed 7 bases at V and 7 bases at J, leaving 18 bases unmatched. Germline CDR1 is LNHDA and CDR2 is SQIVND (reference sequence). The CDR3 is 17 amino acids. Whole-study findings and limits: Partial responders and progressors had significantly lower baseline TCR diversity. A reduction in baseline TCR diversity was reportedly seen in newly diagnosed patients relative to healthy donors. TCR diversity rose significantly by C4D1 in CD4+ but not CD8+ cells.

Comments on this clone: No antigen is known for it.

Here the sequenced sample was peripheral blood mononuclear cells (PBMCs), taken before the second cycle of nivolumab. V is TRBV19 and J is TRBJ2-2; TRBD1 aligns across 7 bases. The receptor comes from a human donor with classical Hodgkin lymphoma. CDR3: CASTAIGDRVTGGELFF. CDR3 in DNA: TGTGCCAGTACCGCGATCGGTGACAGGGTCACCGGCGGGGAGCTGTTTTTT.